The rows below give T cell receptor beta chains drawn from one sample of a study of blood T cell repertoires in COVID-19. Method: immunoSEQ multiplex PCR; TCRdb's copy keeps in-frame clones and lacks some. The sample lists about 400,000 clones, roughly nine tenths occurring once. The sample comprised peripheral blood. Receptors originate from a man aged 35 to 55 with acute or convalescent COVID-19. The CDR3 runs from the conserved cysteine through the conserved F or W. Fields, in order: V gene, D gene, CDR3 length, clone size, J gene, CDR3 DNA, CDR3 protein. The D gene is left open where the match is weak. Not all rows give a size; the values are once, few, many and, for expanded clones, a class.

V gene: TRBV30
D gene: -
CDR3 length: 16
clone size: -
J gene: TRBJ2-2
CDR3 DNA: TGTGCCTGGAGTGTACTCTCCTCAGGGGTCACCGGGGAGCTGTTTTTT
CDR3 protein: CAWSVLSSGVTGELFF

V gene: TRBV9
D gene: TRBD2
CDR3 length: 16
clone size: -
J gene: TRBJ2-2
CDR3 DNA: TGTGCCAGCAGGGGACTAGCGGGGGGATACACCGGGGAGCTGTTTTTT
CDR3 protein: CASRGLAGGYTGELFF

V gene: TRBV3-1/TRBV3-2
D gene: -
CDR3 length: 16
clone size: -
J gene: TRBJ2-6
CDR3 DNA: TGTGCCAGCAGCCAAGATGGAGGTAATGGGGCCAACGTCCTGACTTTC
CDR3 protein: CASSQDGGNGANVLTF

V gene: TRBV3-1/TRBV3-2
D gene: -
CDR3 length: 12
clone size: -
J gene: TRBJ1-2
CDR3 DNA: TGTGCCAGCAGCCAAGACGGTAATGGCTACACCTTC
CDR3 protein: CASSQDGNGYTF

V gene: TRBV18
D gene: TRBD1
CDR3 length: 16
clone size: -
J gene: TRBJ1-2
CDR3 DNA: TGTGCCAGCTCACCTCTACCGGGACAGGGGACGGGTGGCTACACCTTC
CDR3 protein: CASSPLPGQGTGGYTF

V gene: TRBV24-1
D gene: TRBD1
CDR3 length: 17
clone size: -
J gene: TRBJ1-5
CDR3 DNA: TGTGCCACCGATAGAGTTTCGGCAGGGGGGAACAATCAGCCCCAGCATTTT
CDR3 protein: CATDRVSAGGNNQPQHF

V gene: TRBV5-1
D gene: TRBD1
CDR3 length: 15
clone size: -
J gene: TRBJ1-2
CDR3 DNA: TGCGCCAGCAGCGTAGAACAGGGGGCCGGGTATGGCTACACCTTC
CDR3 protein: CASSVEQGAGYGYTF

V gene: TRBV6-2/TRBV6-3
D gene: TRBD2
CDR3 length: 18
clone size: -
J gene: TRBJ2-2
CDR3 DNA: TGTGCCAGCAGTTTCACTCCCGGGACTACATATAACACCGGGGAGCTGTTTTTT
CDR3 protein: CASSFTPGTTYNTGELFF

V gene: TRBV6-5
D gene: -
CDR3 length: 14
clone size: -
J gene: TRBJ2-2
CDR3 DNA: TGTGCCAGCAGGGGACAATGGAGCACCGGGGAGCTGTTTTTT
CDR3 protein: CASRGQWSTGELFF

V gene: TRBV9
D gene: -
CDR3 length: 15
clone size: -
J gene: TRBJ1-4
CDR3 DNA: TGTGCCAGCAGCGCGGGAGGACATACTAATGAAAAACTGTTTTTT
CDR3 protein: CASSAGGHTNEKLFF

V gene: TRBV27
D gene: -
CDR3 length: 12
clone size: -
J gene: TRBJ2-2
CDR3 DNA: TGTGCCAGCAGTCCACAAACCGGGGAGCTGTTTTTT
CDR3 protein: CASSPQTGELFF

V gene: TRBV11-2
D gene: TRBD2
CDR3 length: 17
clone size: -
J gene: TRBJ2-1
CDR3 DNA: TGTGCCAGCAGCATGGGGACTAGCGGGAGGGGGTACAATGAGCAGTTCTTC
CDR3 protein: CASSMGTSGRGYNEQFF

V gene: TRBV11-1
D gene: -
CDR3 length: 13
clone size: -
J gene: TRBJ2-7
CDR3 DNA: TGTGCCAGCAGCATCGGGAGAGTTGGGGGGCAGTACTTC
CDR3 protein: CASSIGRVGGQYF

V gene: TRBV7-5
D gene: -
CDR3 length: 14
clone size: -
J gene: TRBJ1-1
CDR3 DNA: TGTGCCAGAAGCTTAACCTCAGGGGGCACTGAAGCTTTCTTT
CDR3 protein: CARSLTSGGTEAFF

V gene: TRBV10-1
D gene: -
CDR3 length: 17
clone size: -
J gene: TRBJ1-1
CDR3 DNA: TGCGCCAGCAGTGAGCAGCTTCCGACAGGTCTGAACACTGAAGCTTTCTTT
CDR3 protein: CASSEQLPTGLNTEAFF

V gene: TRBV12-3/TRBV12-4
D gene: -
CDR3 length: 13
clone size: -
J gene: TRBJ2-1
CDR3 DNA: TGTGCCAGCACCCGACTAGTTGGCAATGAGCAGTTCTTC
CDR3 protein: CASTRLVGNEQFF

V gene: TRBV18
D gene: TRBD1
CDR3 length: 15
clone size: -
J gene: TRBJ2-7
CDR3 DNA: TGTGCCAGCTCACCAACAATACAGGGGGTCGGGGAGCAGTACTTC
CDR3 protein: CASSPTIQGVGEQYF

V gene: TRBV6-6
D gene: -
CDR3 length: 14
clone size: -
J gene: TRBJ2-1
CDR3 DNA: TGTGCCAGCAGCGCCTTAGCGGACCTCAATGAGCAGTTCTTC
CDR3 protein: CASSALADLNEQFF

V gene: TRBV28
D gene: TRBD1
CDR3 length: 14
clone size: -
J gene: TRBJ1-4
CDR3 DNA: TGTGCCAGCATCTTGACAGGGGCTGGAGAAAAACTGTTTTTT
CDR3 protein: CASILTGAGEKLFF

V gene: TRBV20-1
D gene: -
CDR3 length: 11
clone size: -
J gene: TRBJ1-2
CDR3 DNA: TGCAGTGCTCAAACGGACTATGGCTACACCTTC
CDR3 protein: CSAQTDYGYTF

V gene: TRBV5-1
D gene: TRBD2
CDR3 length: 14
clone size: -
J gene: TRBJ2-7
CDR3 DNA: TGCGCCAGCAGCCCACTAGCGGGGGCCTACGAGCAGTACTTC
CDR3 protein: CASSPLAGAYEQYF

V gene: TRBV10-2
D gene: -
CDR3 length: 15
clone size: -
J gene: TRBJ1-3
CDR3 DNA: TGCGCCAGCAGTCGTGGACTCTTAACTGGAAACACCATATATTTT
CDR3 protein: CASSRGLLTGNTIYF

V gene: TRBV28
D gene: -
CDR3 length: 14
clone size: -
J gene: TRBJ2-1
CDR3 DNA: TGTGCCAGCAGTTTGGGGGGATGGTACAATGAGCAGTTCTTC
CDR3 protein: CASSLGGWYNEQFF

V gene: TRBV7-9
D gene: -
CDR3 length: 15
clone size: -
J gene: TRBJ1-2
CDR3 DNA: TGTGCCACCGGAGGGGCGCAGACAACAAACTATGGCTACACCTTC
CDR3 protein: CATGGAQTTNYGYTF

V gene: TRBV9
D gene: -
CDR3 length: 15
clone size: -
J gene: TRBJ1-1
CDR3 DNA: TGTGCCAGCAGCGGCTCGGTCGATATGAACACTGAAGCTTTCTTT
CDR3 protein: CASSGSVDMNTEAFF

V gene: TRBV7-3
D gene: -
CDR3 length: 14
clone size: once
J gene: TRBJ1-1
CDR3 DNA: TGTGCCAGCAGCGTACCCGGATTCGGGAACATCGCTTTCTTT
CDR3 protein: CASSVPGFGNIAFF